The 29 T cell receptor beta chains below come from one sample, sequenced in a study of T cell changes during pregnancy in multiple sclerosis. Only in-frame clones appear in the TCRdb table, and some are missing; sequencing was by immunoSEQ multiplex PCR. The sample lists some 47,000 clones, 80% to 90% occurring once. Sequenced here: CD8+ T cells from peripheral blood mononuclear cells, sampled in the second trimester of pregnancy. The receptors were gathered from a female donor with multiple sclerosis, enrolled in a pregnancy study.

The V call is TRBV19, the J call TRBJ2-7, with 9 bases matching TRBD1. The CDR3 is 15 amino acids. The V and J ends lost 1 base and 6 bases, in that order; junction bases with no gene match: 7. From germline, CDR1 is LNHDA and CDR2 SQIVND (reference sequence). The CDR3 bases are TGTGCCAGTAGTATAGGCCCCGAACAGGGGGCCGAGCAGTACTTC. This gives the protein CASSIGPEQGAEQYF.

The J gene is TRBJ2-3, the V gene TRBV28; D gene ambiguous. The CDR3 sequence is 15 residues long. Trimming shortened V by 3 bases and J by 0 bases, and 10 bases separated the two germline ends. The V gene's germline CDR1 is MDHEN and CDR2 SYDVKM. CDR3 sequence (DNA): TGTGCCAGCAGTTTCGTAAGCGCCAGCACAGATACGCAGTATTTT. This codes for CASSFVSASTDTQYF.

The gene calls are TRBV5-6 and TRBJ1-5; the D is unclear. From germline, CDR1 is SGHDT and CDR2 YYEEEE. V was cut by 2 bases and J by 7 bases, with 10 bases left in between. CDR3 length equals 13 residues. This chain's CDR3 is CASSFGVGQPQHF. CDR3 nucleotide sequence: TGTGCCAGCAGCTTCGGGGTGGGGCAGCCCCAGCATTTT.

The rearrangement links TRBV6-1 to TRBJ1-3; D is uncertain. The germline V gene encodes CDR1 MNHNS and CDR2 SASEGT. Trimming stripped 1 base from V and 0 bases from J, with 10 bases between. This CDR3 is 16 amino acids long. The chain's CDR3 is CASSEDPETSGNTIYF. CDR3 nucleotide sequence: TGTGCCAGCAGTGAAGATCCGGAGACCTCTGGAAACACCATATATTTT.

The chain recombines TRBV9 with TRBJ2-5, with D possibly being TRBD2 (6 bases). V shed 0 bases and J shed 4 bases, with 10 bases lying between them. The CDR3 is made up of 14 amino acids. Germline V gives CDR1 SGDLS, CDR2 YYNGEE. CDR3 DNA sequence: TGTGCCAGCAGCGTAGGGGGTAGCGGAGAGACCCAGTACTTC. This translates into CASSVGGSGETQYF.

This clone appeared a single time. This chain links TRBV4-1 with TRBJ2-7; D is perhaps TRBD1 (5 bases). CDR3 size: 14 residues. Germline CDR1 and CDR2: MGHRA and YSYEKL. The V gene lost 0 bases and the J gene lost 7 bases, with 13 bases spanning the gap. The CDR3 spells CASSQDPQGGEQYF. Here the CDR3 DNA reads TGCGCCAGCAGCCAAGATCCGCAGGGTGGAGAGCAGTACTTC.

The rearrangement links TRBV6-6 to TRBJ2-3; D possibly corresponds to TRBD1 (5 bases). The germline gives CDR1 MNHNY, CDR2 SVGAGI (reference sequence). Trimming shortened V by 8 bases and J by 0 bases, and 9 bases separated the two germline ends. This CDR3 region has 13 residues. CDR3 sequence reads: CASGQESTDTQYF. As DNA, the CDR3 is TGTGCCAGCGGACAAGAAAGCACAGATACGCAGTATTTT.

The chain combines TRBV6-5 with TRBJ2-2, with D perhaps TRBD2 (5 bases). The CDR3 is 12 amino acids. Deletions cut 8 bases from V and 3 bases from J, with 7 bases between. Germline V gene sequence: CDR1 MNHEY, CDR2 SVGAGI. The CDR3 spells CASSLDTGELFF. The CDR3 DNA reads as TGTGCCAGCTCACTAGACACCGGGGAGCTGTTTTTT.

The chain uses TRBV29-1 and TRBJ2-2; tentatively, D is TRBD2 (5 bases). Germline V CDR1 and CDR2: SQVTM, ANQGSEA. CDR3 length: 12 residues. Deletions cut 5 bases from V and 6 bases from J, with 10 bases between. The CDR3, as DNA: TGCAGCGTTTTGGGTAGCGCCGGGGAGCTGTTTTTT. It codes for CSVLGSAGELFF.

V is TRBV13 and J is TRBJ2-7; D possibly corresponds to TRBD2 (6 bases). The CDR3 consists of 12 residues. V lost 7 bases and J lost 1, with 8 bases in between. The germline CDR1 and CDR2 sequences are PRHDT and FYEKMQ (reference sequence). As DNA, the CDR3 is TGTGCCAGCATGGGGGGTTCCTACGAGCAGTACTTC. Translation: CASMGGSYEQYF.

The J gene is TRBJ1-2, the V gene TRBV7-8; 11 nucleotides agree with TRBD1. The CDR3 runs to 16 residues. The junction had 6 bases not matched to a gene; V was cut back by 2 bases and J by 4 bases. Germline CDR1 and CDR2: SGHVS and FQNEAQ. This CDR3 is CASSLMDRGLVYGYTF. In nucleotides, the CDR3 is TGTGCCAGCAGCTTAATGGACAGGGGGCTAGTCTATGGCTACACCTTC.

The chain joins TRBV9 to TRBJ1-5, with a possible D match to TRBD1 (5 bases). V dropped 3 bases and J dropped 6 bases, with 13 bases sitting between them. The CDR3 covers 14 residues. Germline lookup yields CDR1 SGDLS and CDR2 YYNGEE. DNA for the CDR3: TGTGCCAGCAGCGGGGGGGGAGATATTCAGCCCCAGCATTTT. Translating gives CASSGGGDIQPQHF.

V gene TRBV28 combines with J gene TRBJ2-3; 9 bases line up with TRBD2. In germline, CDR1 is MDHEN, CDR2 SYDVKM. This CDR3 is 17 amino acids long. J was trimmed by 4 bases and V by 3 bases; bases with no gene match: 11. The CDR3 is CASSFVAGATQADTQYF. DNA of the CDR3: TGTGCCAGCAGTTTTGTAGCGGGAGCGACCCAGGCAGATACGCAGTATTTT.

The J gene is TRBJ2-3, the V gene TRBV2; 8 bases agree with TRBD2. V trimming: 3 bases; J trimming: 2 bases; junction bases outside the gene matches: 7. The CDR3 consists of 16 residues. Germline V lookup: CDR1 SNHLY, CDR2 FYNNEI. The CDR3 region is CASSEQGGGNTDTQYF. CDR3 sequence (DNA): TGTGCCAGCAGTGAGCAGGGCGGGGGGAACACAGATACGCAGTATTTT.

V usage is TRBV2 and J usage is TRBJ1-3; weak D call: TRBD1 (6 bases). Trimming pared 3 bases from V and 7 bases from J, leaving 13 bases between. The V gene's germline CDR1 is SNHLY and CDR2 FYNNEI. The CDR3 covers 14 residues. CDR3 coding DNA: TGTGCCAGCAGTGACGGAACAGGGATTAACACCATATATTTT. It specifies CASSDGTGINTIYF.

This chain uses TRBV19 with TRBJ2-6, with TRBD1 matching 8 bases. V shed 7 bases and J 1 base; nucleotides not matched to a gene: 9. Per germline, CDR1 LNHDA and CDR2 SQIVND (reference sequence). CDR3 length equals 17 residues. The CDR3 protein is CASTHGQGRSGANVLTF. CDR3 nucleotides: TGTGCCAGTACCCACGGACAGGGTAGGTCTGGGGCCAACGTCCTGACTTTC.

This sequence joins TRBV6-6 and TRBJ2-3, with TRBD2 matching 10 bases. Germline lookup yields CDR1 MNHNY and CDR2 SVGAGI (reference sequence). After removal of 6 bases from V and 6 bases from J, the junction contained 9 bases not matched to a gene. This CDR3 spans 15 amino acids. CDR3 DNA: TGTGCCAGCAGCTGGGTAGCGGGAGGTCGGGATACGCAGTATTTT. It is translated as CASSWVAGGRDTQYF.

This chain uses TRBV4-1 with TRBJ2-1; 12 nucleotides line up with TRBD2. J lost 8 bases, V lost 1 base, and 3 bases had no gene match. CDR1 and CDR2 (germline): MGHRA, YSYEKL. This CDR3 has 15 residues. CDR3 loop: CASSQGTSGVDEQFF. CDR3 bases: TGCGCCAGCAGCCAAGGGACTAGCGGGGTAGATGAGCAGTTCTTC.

The J gene is TRBJ2-2, the V gene TRBV6-4, with 8 positions matching TRBD1. V shed 6 bases, J shed 3 bases, and the junction held 6 bases outside the gene matches. From germline, CDR1 is MRHNA and CDR2 SNTAGT. CDR3 length: 15 residues. DNA of the CDR3: TGTGCCAGCAGCCCCGAGACAGGGGACACCGGGGAGCTGTTTTTT. This encodes CASSPETGDTGELFF.

The chain links TRBV7-8 to TRBJ1-1; no clear D gene. Trimming took 5 bases from V and 1 from J, leaving 11 bases between them. CDR1 is SGHVS and CDR2 is FQNEAQ in the germline V gene. The CDR3 runs 14 residues. In nucleotides, the CDR3 is TGTGCCAGCAGCCCACGGGTGGAGAACACTGAAGCTTTCTTT. Protein product: CASSPRVENTEAFF.

V gene TRBV6-6 combines with J gene TRBJ2-1; 9 bases agree with TRBD1. The junction had 6 bases not matched to a gene; V was cut back by 0 bases and J by 15 bases. The V gene's germline CDR1 is MNHNY and CDR2 SVGAGI (reference sequence). The CDR3 loop spans 13 amino acids. The CDR3 loop reads CASSYSGQGLSFF. In nucleotides, the CDR3 is TGTGCCAGCAGTTACTCGGGACAGGGACTCTCGTTCTTC.

This clone was recorded once. The V and J genes are TRBV27 and TRBJ2-4, with D maybe TRBD1 (6 bases). The germline V gene has CDR1 MNHEY and CDR2 SMNVEV (reference sequence). This CDR3 region has 17 residues. V lost 5 bases, J lost 6 bases, and 23 bases lay in between. CDR3 region: CASSPYIPRGMVNIQYF. The CDR3 DNA sequence: TGTGCCAGCAGTCCGTACATCCCCAGGGGAATGGTAAACATTCAGTACTTC.

Written as DNA, the CDR3 is TGTGCCAGCAGCGTAGAAGGGGGGGACCCCACAGATACGCAGTATTTT. It codes for CASSVEGGDPTDTQYF. This rearrangement joins TRBV9 to TRBJ2-3; D may be TRBD2 (7 bases). Trimming took off 0 bases at V and 2 bases at J, with 13 bases between the two ends. The germline V gene encodes CDR1 SGDLS and CDR2 YYNGEE. There are 16 residues in the CDR3.

The chain combines TRBV7-8 with TRBJ2-3; a possible D gene is TRBD1 (6 bases). CDR1 and CDR2 from the germline V gene are SGHVS and FQNEAQ. V was trimmed by 4 bases and J by 3 bases, leaving 14 bases between them. This CDR3 is 15 amino acids long. CDR3 region: CASSSPKGVTDTQYF. The CDR3 nucleotides are TGTGCCAGCAGCTCCCCCAAGGGGGTTACAGATACGCAGTATTTT.

The rearrangement uses TRBV7-2 and TRBJ1-1; the D gene is possibly TRBD1 (6 bases). Trimming cost V 2 bases and J 0 bases, with 13 bases left between them. Germline V gene data show CDR1 as SGHTA and CDR2 as FQGNSA. The CDR3 covers 16 residues. The CDR3 coding sequence is TGTGCCAGCAGCTTACAGGGAGGGGACATGAACACTGAAGCTTTCTTT. It is translated as CASSLQGGDMNTEAFF.

The gene calls are TRBV13 and TRBJ1-1; D may be TRBD1 (5 bases). Between the trimmed V and J ends, which lost 8 bases and 5 bases, there was a span of 18 bases. The CDR3 consists of 14 residues. Per the germline V gene, CDR1 is PRHDT and CDR2 is FYEKMQ (reference sequence). CDR3: CASRRAGVGTEAFF. The CDR3 DNA reads TGTGCCAGCCGTCGGGCGGGGGTAGGAACTGAAGCTTTCTTT.

The CDR3 DNA reads as TGTGCCAGCAGCTTGGGCGGCAGGGCAACTAACTATGGCTACACCTTC. The encoded protein is CASSLGGRATNYGYTF. V gene TRBV5-5 combines with J gene TRBJ1-2; D is possibly TRBD1 (5 bases). Germline V gives CDR1 SGHKS, CDR2 YYEKEE (reference sequence). The V gene lost 0 bases and the J gene lost 0 bases, with 12 bases spanning the gap. CDR3 length: 16 residues.

J is TRBJ1-2 and V is TRBV7-9; D not certain. The V end lost 10 bases, the J end lost 0 bases, and 9 bases lay between the germline ends. The CDR3 is made up of 12 amino acids. The germline V gene has CDR1 SEHNR and CDR2 FQNEAQ (reference sequence). The CDR3 nucleotides are TGTGCCATCCGAGAAACTAACTATGGCTACACCTTC. As protein: CAIRETNYGYTF.

The rearrangement links TRBV6-5 to TRBJ1-2; D may be TRBD1 (5 bases). V was pared by 6 bases and J by 4 bases, with 15 bases between. The germline V gene encodes CDR1 MNHEY and CDR2 SVGAGI. CDR3 length equals 14 residues. The CDR3 sequence is CASRGGGQFYGYTF. Written as DNA, the CDR3 is TGTGCCAGCAGGGGGGGTGGACAATTCTATGGCTACACCTTC.